This TCR beta chain was documented in a study of blood T cell repertoires in COVID-19 (dated by TCRdb to about 2020). A note on the overall study: The collaborator samples originated in the United States, Italy and Spain and spanned the acute and convalescent phases of COVID-19. Deeply sampled blood TCRbeta repertoires from subjects exposed to, actively infected with, or recovered from COVID-19 were included in the dataset. A de-identified subject ID, COVID-19 status, age in years and sex were almost always included in the sample metadata. Samples were obtained from the ongoing ImmuneRACE study (first 160 participants) and from 1,200 or so subjects provided by 6 global collaborators. Where available, HLA class I and class II types were obtained from metadata supplied by the sample provider rather than from assay-based typing. The repertoires were released in a freely available public database intended as a resource for research on the immune response to SARS-CoV-2. The material from the prospective study consisted of cDNA or gDNA derived from T cells, B-cell-depleted T cells, or PBMCs.

In Seattle, one collaborating source enrolled patients while the infection was active and tracked those patients longitudinally over the course of disease. The collaborating institutions used their own protocols to collect whole blood in K2EDTA tubes. For TCRbeta analysis, collaborators shipped samples as frozen whole blood, isolated PBMCs, or DNA extracted from either of those sample types. At the junction V is shortened by 7 bases and J by 3 bases, with 13 bases in between. The CDR3 starts with the cysteine, ends with the phenylalanine, and has 12 residues. The retained sequence is limited to the CDR3, 36 bases, with the frame set at the first base. Based on the germline V gene (reference sequence), the CDR1 and CDR2 sequences are GTSNPN and SVGIG. What the work shows at the level of the full study, not this receptor alone: How much clinical and demographic metadata was included differed by source and by participant, and the metadata was provided uncurated.

TCRbeta CDR3 regions were amplified from genomic DNA by means of the immunoSEQ Assay, a bias-controlled multiplex PCR. The paper's data handling went like this. Nucleated cell counts per sample were estimated from amplification of reference gene primers within the assay. To quantify the absolute abundance of each unique TCRbeta CDR3 rearrangement, sequence reads were collapsed and filtered. For each sample, productive Simpson clonality was calculated as the square root of Simpson's diversity index across productive rearrangements. What TCRdb holds here is the immuneACCESS table cut down to in-frame rearrangements. Part of the clones is not present; checked against another copy, under half of the missing clones reflect an unresolved V gene, and the others are unexplained. V and J calls and clone size are copied from that table; D and trimming were computed from the DNA. The sample table contains 85,000 to 100,000 clones; only one count was recorded for 87% of them. Roughly 18% of the sample belongs to the ten largest clones.

Note on this clone: Its target antigen remains unknown. The sample holds no much larger clone one base away, and base qualities are not on file.

Material: peripheral blood. Recombination connected TRBV30 to TRBJ2-7; the D segment is perhaps TRBD1 or TRBD2, each sharing 5 matched bases. The receptor was isolated from a woman aged 60-70 years with COVID-19, enrolled during active disease. The CDR3 in this case is CALGPPFYEQYF. The nucleotide sequence is TGTGCCTTGGGACCCCCCTTCTACGAGCAGTACTTC. Where the CDR3 stops, the reference TRBV30 and TRBJ2-7 genes take over; the full variable domain is SQTIHQWPATLVQPVGSPLSLECTVEGTSNPNLYWYRQAAGRGLQLLFYSVGIGQISSEVPQNLSASRPQDRQFILSSKKLLLSDSGFYLCALGPPFYEQYFGPGTRLTVT.